This passage covers 29 T cell receptor beta chains from one sample sequenced in a study of T cell responses to AZD1222 COVID-19 vaccine. Here immunoSEQ multiplex PCR was the method, and the copy in TCRdb shows in-frame clones only, minus some. The sample shows approximately 190,000 clones, about 92% of them seen only once. This sample comprised peripheral blood, obtained 28 days after the second dose of the MenACWY control vaccine. The receptors come from an adult who received the MenACWY meningococcal vaccine as a control.

The V call is TRBV19, the J call TRBJ2-2; 7 bases are shared with TRBD1. The CDR3 runs 16 residues. Per the germline V gene, CDR1 is LNHDA and CDR2 is SQIVND (reference sequence). V lost 10 bases to trimming and J lost 4 bases; unmatched junction nucleotides: 15. CDR3 sequence reads: CAISGPTGKSTGELFF. The CDR3 DNA follows: TGTGCCATTTCTGGCCCGACAGGGAAAAGCACCGGGGAGCTGTTTTTT.

The V and J genes are TRBV6-5 and TRBJ1-2, with D perhaps matching TRBD1 (6 bases). This CDR3 spans 15 amino acids. Germline-derived CDR1 and CDR2 are MNHEY and SVGAGI. V lost 4 bases and J 2 bases, leaving 14 bases between the germline ends. This CDR3 is CASSFDRTVNYGYTF. The CDR3 coding sequence is TGTGCCAGCAGTTTCGATCGGACAGTGAACTATGGCTACACCTTC.

Notes on this clone: Other nucleotide sequences in the sample specify the same CDR3. The chain combines TRBV9 with TRBJ2-3; TRBD2 matches at 12 bases. Unmatched junction bases numbered 6, after V lost 3 bases and J lost 4 bases. The germline gives CDR1 SGDLS, CDR2 YYNGEE. The CDR3 sequence is 16 residues long. The CDR3, as DNA: TGTGCCAGCAGCGGATTACTAGCGGGAGGTCCAGATACGCAGTATTTT. This encodes CASSGLLAGGPDTQYF.

This rearrangement joins TRBV5-6 to TRBJ1-1; maybe TRBD1 (5 bases). This CDR3 is 16 amino acids long. V shed 2 bases and J shed 0 bases, with 14 bases lying between them. In germline, CDR1 is SGHDT, CDR2 YYEEEE. CDR3 protein: CASSFGALGVNTEAFF. The CDR3 coding sequence is TGTGCCAGCAGCTTTGGAGCGTTAGGGGTGAACACTGAAGCTTTCTTT.

V usage is TRBV7-3 and J usage is TRBJ1-2; TRBD1 might be the D (6 bases). Between the trimmed V and J ends, which lost 5 bases and 2 bases, there was a span of 9 bases. Germline CDR1 and CDR2: SGHTA and FQGTGA. This CDR3 comprises 13 residues. Here the CDR3 reads CASSPTGNYGYTF. Written as DNA, the CDR3 is TGTGCCAGCAGCCCTACAGGGAACTATGGCTACACCTTC.

This clone has a handful of counts. This chain connects TRBV24-1 to TRBJ2-7, with TRBD1 matching 8 bases. J lost 0 bases, V lost 4 bases, and 4 bases had no gene match. The CDR3 is 15 amino acids. Per the germline V gene, CDR1 is KGHDR and CDR2 is SFDVKD. CDR3 sequence: CATSEGDRSSYEQYF. CDR3 nucleotides: TGTGCCACCAGTGAAGGGGACAGGTCCTCCTACGAGCAGTACTTC.

This clone was recorded only once. The chain is built from TRBV9 and TRBJ2-2; D unresolved. The germline CDR1 and CDR2 sequences are SGDLS and YYNGEE. Trimming pared 3 bases from V and 1 base from J, leaving 1 base between. The CDR3 has 12 amino acids. The CDR3 sequence is CASSENTGELFF. The CDR3 coding sequence is TGTGCCAGCAGCGAGAACACCGGGGAGCTGTTTTTT.

The chain carries TRBV27 and TRBJ1-6; 7 bases line up with TRBD1. The length of the CDR3 is 16 residues. Per germline, CDR1 MNHEY and CDR2 SMNVEV (reference sequence). The junction had 11 bases not matched to a gene; V was cut back by 5 bases and J by 7 bases. CDR3 protein: CASSQKPTGANSPLHF. In nucleotides, the CDR3 is TGTGCCAGCAGTCAAAAACCTACAGGGGCCAATTCACCCCTCCACTTT.

V is TRBV7-6 and J is TRBJ1-1; 7 bases match TRBD1. This CDR3 contains 14 residues. Germline V lookup: CDR1 SGHVS, CDR2 FNYEAQ. V lost 5 bases and J lost 1; bases outside the gene matches: 4. The CDR3 nucleotides are TGTGCCAGCAGCCAGACAGGGAGGAACACTGAAGCTTTCTTT. Translation: CASSQTGRNTEAFF.

The V and J genes are TRBV10-3 and TRBJ1-1, with D possibly TRBD1 on 5 matching bases. The CDR3 consists of 13 residues. Germline V CDR1 and CDR2: ENHRY, SYGVKD. Trimming removed 6 bases at V and 8 bases at J, with 16 bases between. The CDR3 nucleotides read TGTGCCATCAGGACAGCGCTTGGAGGGGAAGCTTTCTTT. This encodes CAIRTALGGEAFF.

This clone was counted once. The chain links TRBV6-1 to TRBJ1-1, with D maybe TRBD1 (5 bases). The CDR3 runs to 14 residues. V was pared by 2 bases and J by 4 bases, with 11 bases between. Germline CDR1 MNHNS, CDR2 SASEGT. CDR3 coding DNA: TGTGCCAGCAGTGAAAGTCTCAGGGCCACTGAAGCTTTCTTT. Its protein is CASSESLRATEAFF.

The chain joins TRBV12-5 to TRBJ1-4, with a weak D call TRBD1 (5 bases). In germline, CDR1 is LGHNT, CDR2 FRNRAP. This CDR3 contains 14 residues. V was clipped by 6 bases and J by 3 bases, with 11 bases between them. The CDR3 is CASGPGTSNEKLFF. CDR3 sequence (DNA): TGTGCTAGTGGACCAGGGACCTCTAATGAAAAACTGTTTTTT.

V and J are TRBV27 and TRBJ2-2; D remains ambiguous. Trimming stripped 4 bases from V and 7 bases from J, with 10 bases between. The length of the CDR3 is 13 residues. Germline V gene data show CDR1 as MNHEY and CDR2 as SMNVEV (reference sequence). The CDR3 loop is CASSYVGSGELFF. The CDR3 region has the DNA TGTGCCAGCAGTTATGTGGGAAGCGGGGAGCTGTTTTTT.

The rearrangement joins TRBV10-3 to TRBJ1-6; D remains unclear. V lost 8 bases and J 9 bases, leaving 14 bases between the germline ends. CDR3 length: 13 amino acids. Germline V gene data show CDR1 as ENHRY and CDR2 as SYGVKD. The CDR3 loop reads CAIRQVSASPLHF. The CDR3 coding sequence is TGTGCCATCCGTCAGGTTTCCGCTTCACCCCTCCACTTT.

The chain employs TRBV7-2 and TRBJ2-5; D gene unclear. Germline CDR1 reads SGHTA; CDR2 reads FQGNSA. The length of the CDR3 is 13 residues. V gave up 2 bases and J gave up 2 bases, with 6 bases separating them. As DNA, the CDR3 is TGTGCCAGCAGCTTACAGATACAAGAGACCCAGTACTTC. It codes for CASSLQIQETQYF.

The chain uses TRBV5-5 and TRBJ2-7; 7 bases are a match to TRBD1. The germline CDR1 and CDR2 sequences are SGHKS and YYEKEE (reference sequence). The V gene end was trimmed by 4 bases and the J gene end by 6 bases; junction bases not matched to a gene: 7. This CDR3 is 13 amino acids long. CDR3 loop: CASSRDSNSEQYF. For the CDR3, the DNA is TGTGCCAGCAGCCGGGACAGCAATAGCGAGCAGTACTTC.

As regards this clone: One end of the junction fails to match germline, which may point to a read error. The J gene is TRBJ1-1, the V gene TRBV4-3; no firm D call. The CDR3 spans 14 residues. Per germline, CDR1 LGHNA and CDR2 YSLEER. CDR3 in amino acids: CASSHQVSNAEAFF. The DNA of the CDR3 is TGCGCCAGCAGCCACCAGGTGTCGAACGCTGAAGCTTTCTTT.

V usage is TRBV29-1 and J usage is TRBJ1-1, with D unresolved. Germline V gene lookup returns CDR1 SQVTM and CDR2 ANQGSEA. Trimming stripped 7 bases from V and 4 bases from J, with 10 bases between. This CDR3 is 11 amino acids long. This CDR3 reads CSAQSGTEAFF. For the CDR3, the DNA is TGCAGCGCTCAAAGTGGCACTGAAGCTTTCTTT.

This chain joins TRBV7-9 and TRBJ2-1, with 7 bases matching TRBD1. The CDR3 covers 12 residues. Germline V gene data show CDR1 as SEHNR and CDR2 as FQNEAQ (reference sequence). V shed 5 bases and J 9 bases; nucleotides not matched to a gene: 4. The CDR3 DNA reads TGTGCCAGCAGCATGACAGGGTCTGAGCAGTTCTTC. Translated, it gives CASSMTGSEQFF.

The rearrangement uses TRBV7-9 and TRBJ2-1, with D perhaps matching TRBD1 or TRBD2 (5 bases each). There are 13 residues in the CDR3. Germline lookup yields CDR1 SEHNR and CDR2 FQNEAQ (reference sequence). Trimming removed 7 bases at V and 5 bases at J, with 12 bases between. The CDR3 loop is CASNRDGHNEQFF. CDR3 DNA sequence: TGTGCCAGCAACCGGGACGGACACAATGAGCAGTTCTTC.

The chain carries TRBV6-2 or TRBV6-3 and TRBJ2-2; 7 bases are a match to TRBD2. The V and J ends lost 4 bases and 6 bases, in that order; junction bases with no gene match: 2. Germline V gene sequence: CDR1 MNHEY, CDR2 SVGEGT. The CDR3 has 13 amino acids. For the CDR3, the DNA is TGTGCCAGCAGTTTCACTAGCGCCGGGGAGCTGTTTTTT. It yields the protein CASSFTSAGELFF.

Regarding this clone: Germline is not matched at one junction end, which may reflect a read error. The rearrangement joins TRBV20-1 to TRBJ1-2; D is unresolved. The germline gives CDR1 DFQATT, CDR2 SNEGSKA (reference sequence). This CDR3 is built from 9 residues. The CDR3 sequence: CSAREGFAF. The CDR3 coding sequence is TGCAGTGCTAGAGAGGGCTTTGCCTTC.

CDR3 DNA: TGTGCCAGCAGCCAGAGGGCGGAACAGGGGCAGTTCTTC. Translating gives CASSQRAEQGQFF. This sequence joins TRBV14 and TRBJ2-1; perhaps TRBD1 as D (6 bases). CDR3 length equals 13 residues. The ends were cut back, 3 bases at V and 12 bases at J, with 15 bases in the middle. CDR1 is SGHDN, CDR2 FVKESK, per germline.

CDR3 DNA sequence: TGTGCCAGCAGCTCTGGGGATACGCAGTATTTT. This encodes CASSSGDTQYF. This chain uses TRBV11-3 with TRBJ2-3; no definite D call. The germline V gene encodes CDR1 SGHNT and CDR2 YENEEA. This CDR3 is built from 11 residues. Deletions cut 4 bases from V and 6 bases from J, with 5 bases between.

V and J are TRBV19 and TRBJ1-1, with 8 bases lining up with TRBD1. The V segment lost 8 bases and the J segment 11 bases; nucleotides outside the gene matches: 10. In germline, CDR1 is LNHDA, CDR2 SQIVND (reference sequence). This CDR3 has 12 amino acids. The CDR3 reads CASSPQGGNAFF. The CDR3 nucleotides are TGTGCCAGTTCCCCACAGGGGGGAAACGCTTTCTTT.

J is TRBJ1-2 and V is TRBV14; D is ambiguous. V lost 4 bases and J lost 7, with 13 bases in between. This CDR3 is built from 13 residues. CDR1 is SGHDN and CDR2 is FVKESK in the germline V gene. The CDR3 sequence is CASSRGPSGGYTF. DNA for the CDR3: TGTGCCAGCAGCCGCGGACCGTCGGGTGGCTACACCTTC.

The V gene is TRBV19, the J gene TRBJ1-4; unclear D gene. The ends were cut back, 1 base at V and 8 bases at J, with 11 bases in the middle. CDR1 LNHDA and CDR2 SQIVND come from the germline V gene (reference sequence). This CDR3 is built from 14 residues. CDR3 protein: CASSIGPLNEKLFF. In DNA form, the CDR3 reads TGTGCCAGTAGTATAGGGCCATTAAACGAAAAACTGTTTTTT.

The rearrangement links TRBV18 to TRBJ2-1, with TRBD2 matching over 9 bases. The CDR3 has 15 amino acids. CDR1 KGHSH and CDR2 LQKENI come from the germline V gene. V shed 0 bases and J 9 bases; nucleotides not matched to a gene: 6. CDR3 DNA sequence: TGTGCCAGCTCACCACCGGCGGGGGGGTCGGGTGAGCAGTTCTTC. This translates into CASSPPAGGSGEQFF.

The chain recombines TRBV30 with TRBJ1-1, with D unresolved. Looked up from germline, CDR1 is GTSNPN and CDR2 is SVGIG (reference sequence). This CDR3 spans 10 amino acids. V dropped 6 bases and J dropped 3 bases, with 5 bases sitting between them. For the CDR3, the DNA is TGTGCCTGTGGAGACACTGAAGCTTTCTTT. Translation gives CACGDTEAFF.